The rows below give T cell receptor beta chains drawn from one sample of a study of blood T cell repertoires in COVID-19. Libraries were prepared by immunoSEQ multiplex PCR; TCRdb keeps only in-frame clonotypes and omits some of them. The sample gives roughly 120,000 clones, around 82% of which show up once; more than 15% is in the top ten. The specimen was peripheral blood. These receptors were collected from a woman aged 55-75 years with acute or convalescent COVID-19. CDR3s include the opening cysteine and the closing phenylalanine or tryptophan. The order of the fields is J gene, D gene, clone size, V gene, CDR3 protein, CDR3 DNA. A D gene is named only where the DNA matches it firmly. The size entry is marked missing in some rows and otherwise reads once, few, many or a size class.

TRBJ1-2	-	-	TRBV30	CAWRRTATNYGYTF	TGTGCCTGGAGACGGACAGCTACTAACTATGGCTACACCTTC
TRBJ2-2	-	-	TRBV19	CASSIEGGTGELFF	TGTGCCAGTAGTATAGAAGGAGGGACCGGGGAGCTGTTTTTT
TRBJ1-6	-	-	TRBV30	CAWSGGIGRALHF	TGTGCCTGGAGTGGGGGCATCGGGAGAGCCCTCCACTTT
TRBJ1-2	-	-	TRBV30	CAWSVQATGYGYTF	TGTGCCTGGAGTGTACAGGCGACTGGCTATGGCTACACCTTC
TRBJ2-5	-	-	TRBV5-6	CASSRYNAKETQYF	TGTGCCAGCAGCCGGTATAACGCCAAAGAGACCCAGTACTTC
TRBJ1-4	TRBD1	-	TRBV6-4	CASKRSTGENEKLFF	TGTGCCAGCAAGCGGTCGACAGGGGAGAATGAAAAACTGTTTTTT
TRBJ1-1	TRBD1	-	TRBV30	CALDRGITEAFF	TGTGCTTTGGACAGGGGAATCACTGAAGCTTTCTTT
TRBJ1-2	TRBD1	-	TRBV23-1	CASNLNQKVGTVHNYGYTF	TGCGCCAGCAACCTAAATCAAAAGGTTGGGACAGTACATAACTATGGCTACACCTTC
TRBJ2-2	TRBD2	-	TRBV19	CAIKSTSGGTGELFF	TGTGCCATTAAGTCCACTAGCGGGGGAACCGGGGAGCTGTTTTTT
TRBJ1-2	-	-	TRBV4-3	CASSQDRAAGYGYTF	TGCGCCAGCAGCCAAGATCGGGCGGCAGGGTACGGCTACACCTTC
TRBJ1-2	-	-	TRBV28	CASNPPETYGYTF	TGTGCCAGCAACCCCCCGGAGACCTATGGCTACACCTTC
TRBJ2-6	-	-	TRBV7-8	CASSLIAVGANVLTF	TGTGCCAGCAGCTTAATCGCGGTTGGGGCCAACGTCCTGACTTTC
TRBJ1-4	-	few	TRBV11-3	CASSPGRGGIATNEKLFF	TGTGCCAGCAGCCCCGGCAGGGGCGGCATTGCAACTAATGAAAAACTGTTTTTT
TRBJ2-1	TRBD1	-	TRBV11-3	CASSLGGGQSSYNEQFF	TGTGCCAGCAGCTTAGGAGGGGGACAGAGCTCCTACAATGAGCAGTTCTTC
TRBJ2-7	-	-	TRBV5-1	CASSPGIGGYEQYF	TGCGCCAGCAGTCCAGGGATTGGTGGCTACGAGCAGTACTTC
TRBJ1-1	-	-	TRBV9	CASSPGLRPTGYTEAFF	TGTGCCAGCAGCCCTGGACTTCGACCTACGGGGTACACTGAAGCTTTCTTT
TRBJ2-5	TRBD1	-	TRBV19	CASSIRGYEETQYF	TGTGCCAGTAGTATCAGGGGGTATGAGGAGACCCAGTACTTC
TRBJ2-7	TRBD2	few	TRBV9	CASSVAPLAGSYEQYF	TGTGCCAGCAGCGTAGCTCCTCTAGCGGGGAGCTACGAGCAGTACTTC
TRBJ2-7	TRBD1	-	TRBV3-1/TRBV3-2	CASSQGTGLQYF	TGTGCCAGCAGCCAAGGGACAGGGTTGCAGTACTTC
TRBJ1-5	-	-	TRBV4-2	CASSQEEVQGQPQHF	TGTGCCAGCAGCCAAGAAGAGGTCCAAGGTCAGCCCCAGCATTTT
TRBJ1-1	-	-	TRBV10-3	CATRSGTEAFF	TGTGCCACTCGATCGGGCACTGAAGCTTTCTTT
TRBJ1-1	-	-	TRBV4-3	CASSQDYGRVNTEAFF	TGCGCCAGCAGCCAAGATTACGGCAGGGTAAACACTGAAGCTTTCTTT
TRBJ1-3	TRBD1	-	TRBV9	CASSVRGQGSGNTIYF	TGTGCCAGCAGCGTAAGGGGACAGGGAAGTGGAAACACCATATATTTT
TRBJ1-1	TRBD1	-	TRBV7-2	CASSSAGTGGEAFF	TGTGCCAGCAGCTCAGCCGGGACAGGGGGCGAAGCTTTCTTT
TRBJ1-1	-	-	TRBV6-1	CASSERRGSSAFF	TGTGCCAGCAGTGAAAGACGGGGTTCCTCAGCTTTCTTT
TRBJ1-2	TRBD1	once	TRBV7-3	CASSLVGTGDNYGYTF	TGTGCCAGCAGCCTCGTCGGGACAGGAGACAACTATGGCTACACCTTC
TRBJ2-1	-	-	TRBV5-4	CASSPSLPGHNEQFF	TGTGCCAGCAGCCCCAGCCTGCCGGGTCACAATGAGCAGTTCTTC
TRBJ2-1	-	-	TRBV7-8	CASSLVSGSGYNEQFF	TGTGCCAGCAGCTTAGTAAGTGGTTCGGGGTACAATGAGCAGTTCTTC
TRBJ1-4	-	-	TRBV9	CASSVDINEKLFF	TGTGCCAGCAGCGTAGACATCAATGAAAAACTGTTTTTT
TRBJ2-7	-	-	TRBV12-5	CASGFLYEQYF	TGTGCTAGTGGTTTCCTCTACGAGCAGTACTTC
TRBJ2-3	-	-	TRBV5-1	CASSSLVTGEGRDTQYF	TGCGCCAGCAGCTCTCTCGTGACAGGGGAGGGTAGGGATACGCAGTATTTT
TRBJ1-4	TRBD1	-	TRBV19	CASTIIHRGTNEKLFF	TGTGCCAGTACCATCATCCACAGGGGTACTAATGAAAAACTGTTTTTT
TRBJ1-2	-	-	TRBV19	CASSIPSQGQYGYTF	TGTGCCAGTAGTATACCCTCGCAGGGCCAGTATGGCTACACCTTC
TRBJ1-1	-	few	TRBV30	CAWSVRFQGLNEAFF	TGTGCCTGGAGTGTTAGGTTTCAGGGGTTAAATGAAGCTTTCTTT
TRBJ2-1	TRBD2	-	TRBV5-1	CASSLVTSGVYNEQFF	TGCGCCAGCAGCTTGGTAACGAGCGGGGTCTACAATGAGCAGTTCTTC
TRBJ1-6	TRBD1	once	TRBV19	CASSKMGQANSPLHF	TGTGCCAGTAGTAAAATGGGACAGGCAAATTCACCCCTCCACTTT
TRBJ2-5	-	-	TRBV12-3/TRBV12-4	CASRAGGKTQYF	TGTGCCAGCAGGGCCGGGGGAAAGACCCAGTACTTC
TRBJ2-3	-	-	TRBV6-2/TRBV6-3	CASSLQALGDPDTQYF	TGTGCCAGCAGCCTACAGGCCCTAGGGGATCCAGATACGCAGTATTTT
TRBJ1-1	-	-	TRBV12-5	CASGLEHNTEAFF	TGTGCTAGTGGTTTAGAACACAACACTGAAGCTTTCTTT
TRBJ1-2	-	-	TRBV29-1	CSLTRTEGLGYTF	TGCAGCCTAACAAGAACGGAGGGACTTGGCTACACCTTC
TRBJ1-3	-	once	TRBV10-2	CASRDTRTSGNTIYF	TGCGCCAGCAGGGACACACGGACCTCTGGAAACACCATATATTTT